This T cell receptor (beta chain) was captured by sequencing in a study of CD8 T cells in ankylosing spondylitis. This clonotype was recorded at least ten times. The authors made TCR beta libraries by quantitative 5'-RACE with molecular barcodes. TCRdb reprocessed the 5' RACE reads via MiXCR and lists one record per CDR3 protein. Among 110,000 to 150,000 distinct CDR3 sequences listed, 7% to 9% were seen once. Losses at the gene ends were 7 bases for V and 4 bases for J; bases not matched to a gene: 8. CDR1 is MNHNS, CDR2 SASEGT, per germline. This CDR3 spans 15 amino acids. This sequence was found in a male donor with ankylosing spondylitis. The sequenced sample consisted of synovial fluid, either unsorted or a sorted T cell fraction (not recorded which). V gene TRBV6-1 combines with J gene TRBJ1-2; 11 bases are shared with TRBD1. CDR3 residues: CASNPGQGVFYGYTF. CDR3 coding DNA: TGTGCCAGCAATCCGGGACAGGGGGTTTTCTATGGCTACACCTTC.